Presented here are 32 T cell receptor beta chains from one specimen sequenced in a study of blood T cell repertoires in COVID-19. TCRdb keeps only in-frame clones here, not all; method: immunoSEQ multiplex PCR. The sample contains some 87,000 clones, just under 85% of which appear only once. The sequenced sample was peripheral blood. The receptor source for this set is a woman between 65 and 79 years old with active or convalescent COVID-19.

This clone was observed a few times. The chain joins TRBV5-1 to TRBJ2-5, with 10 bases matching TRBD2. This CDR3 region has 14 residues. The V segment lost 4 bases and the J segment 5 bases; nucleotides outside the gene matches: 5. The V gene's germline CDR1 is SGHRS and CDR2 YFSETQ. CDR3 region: CASSGAGGLETQYF. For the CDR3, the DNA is TGCGCCAGCAGCGGAGCGGGGGGGCTGGAGACCCAGTACTTC.

The CDR3 protein is CASSLRGPGYEQYF. The CDR3 DNA reads TGTGCCAGCAGCTTAAGAGGTCCGGGGTACGAGCAGTACTTC. The J gene is TRBJ2-7, the V gene TRBV7-2; D possibly corresponds to TRBD2 (5 bases). The V gene lost 2 bases and the J gene lost 4 bases, with 12 bases spanning the gap. The CDR3 spans 14 residues. In germline, CDR1 is SGHTA, CDR2 FQGNSA. The full variable domain, in which reference TRBV7-2 and TRBJ2-7 provide the parts outside the CDR3, is GAGVSQSPSNKVTEKGKDVELRCDPISGHTALYWYRQSLGQGLEFLIYFQGNSAPDKSGLPSDRFSAERTGGSVSTLTIQRTQQEDSAVYLCASSLRGPGYEQYFGPGTRLTVT.

CDR3 nucleotides: TGTGCCAGCAGCCAACGACAGGGACGCGAGCAGTACTTC. Its translation is CASSQRQGREQYF. The chain joins TRBV3-1 (or the pseudogene TRBV3-2) to TRBJ2-7, with TRBD1 identical over 7 bases. CDR1 is LGHDT and CDR2 is YNNKEL in the germline V gene (reference sequence). The CDR3 has 13 residues. After removal of 2 bases from V and 6 bases from J, the junction contained 4 bases not matched to a gene.

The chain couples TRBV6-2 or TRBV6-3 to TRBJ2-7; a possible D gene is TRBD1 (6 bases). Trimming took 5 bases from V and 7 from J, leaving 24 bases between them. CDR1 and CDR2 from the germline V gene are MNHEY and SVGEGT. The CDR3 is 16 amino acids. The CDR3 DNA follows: TGTGCCAGCAGTCCACCTTGGCTGGGGGCCATGGGAGAGCAGTACTTC. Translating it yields CASSPPWLGAMGEQYF.

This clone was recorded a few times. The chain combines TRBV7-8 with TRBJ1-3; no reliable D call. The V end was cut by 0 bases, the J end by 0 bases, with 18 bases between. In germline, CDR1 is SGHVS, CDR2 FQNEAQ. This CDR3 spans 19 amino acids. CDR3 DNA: TGTGCCAGCAGCTTAGCGGGCAGACATATCCCGAGCTCTGGAAACACCATATATTTT. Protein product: CASSLAGRHIPSSGNTIYF.

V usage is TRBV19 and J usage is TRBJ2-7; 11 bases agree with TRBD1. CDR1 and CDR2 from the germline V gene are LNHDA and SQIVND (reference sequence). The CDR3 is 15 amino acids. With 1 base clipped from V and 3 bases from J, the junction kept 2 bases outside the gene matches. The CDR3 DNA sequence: TGTGCCAGTAGTATAGGGACAGGGGGCGGCTACGAGCAGTACTTC. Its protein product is CASSIGTGGGYEQYF.

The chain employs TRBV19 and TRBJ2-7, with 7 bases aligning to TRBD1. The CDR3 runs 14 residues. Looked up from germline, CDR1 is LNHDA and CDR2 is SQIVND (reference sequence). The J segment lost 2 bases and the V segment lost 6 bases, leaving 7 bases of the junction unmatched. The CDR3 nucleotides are TGTGCCAGTAGGGGCAGGACAGGCACCTACGAGCAGTACTTC. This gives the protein CASRGRTGTYEQYF. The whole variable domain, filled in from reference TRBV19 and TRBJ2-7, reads DGGITQSPKYLFRKEGQNVTLSCEQNLNHDAMYWYRQDPGQGLRLIYYSQIVNDFQKGDIAEGYSVSREKKESFPLTVTSAQKNPTAFYLCASRGRTGTYEQYFGPGTRLTVT.

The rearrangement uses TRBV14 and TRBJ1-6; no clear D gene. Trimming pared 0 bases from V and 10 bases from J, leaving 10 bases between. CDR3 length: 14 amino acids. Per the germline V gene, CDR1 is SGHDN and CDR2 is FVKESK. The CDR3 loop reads CASSQDWAQSPLHF. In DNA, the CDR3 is TGTGCCAGCAGCCAAGATTGGGCACAATCACCCCTCCACTTT.

The CDR3 loop is CASSLGQRADTQYF. The DNA for the CDR3 is TGCGCCAGCAGCTTGGGGCAGCGGGCAGATACGCAGTATTTT. This rearrangement joins TRBV5-1 to TRBJ2-3; maybe TRBD2 (6 bases). With 0 bases removed from V and 4 bases from J, the gap between germline ends came to 9 bases. Germline V gene sequence: CDR1 SGHRS, CDR2 YFSETQ. The CDR3 is 14 residues long.

The CDR3 loop reads CAFRGDLSGANVLTF. The CDR3, as DNA: TGTGCCTTTCGGGGGGATCTCTCTGGGGCCAACGTCCTGACTTTC. The chain has TRBV2 and TRBJ2-6; 7 bases align to TRBD2. CDR1 and CDR2 from the germline V gene are SNHLY and FYNNEI. The CDR3 is 15 residues long. The V segment lost 11 bases and the J segment 0 bases; nucleotides outside the gene matches: 7.

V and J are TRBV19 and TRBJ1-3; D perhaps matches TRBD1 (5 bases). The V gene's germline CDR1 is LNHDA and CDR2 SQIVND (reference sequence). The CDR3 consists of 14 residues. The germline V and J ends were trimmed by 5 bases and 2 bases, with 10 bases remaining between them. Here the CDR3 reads CASSRDSTGNTIYF. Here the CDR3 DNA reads TGTGCCAGTAGTCGCGACAGCACTGGAAACACCATATATTTT.

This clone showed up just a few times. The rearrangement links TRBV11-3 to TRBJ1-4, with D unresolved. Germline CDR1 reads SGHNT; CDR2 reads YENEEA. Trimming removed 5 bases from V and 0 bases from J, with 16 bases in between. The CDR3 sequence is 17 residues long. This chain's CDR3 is CASSPPGRESTNEKLFF. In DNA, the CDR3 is TGTGCCAGCAGCCCCCCTGGTCGGGAATCAACTAATGAAAAACTGTTTTTT.

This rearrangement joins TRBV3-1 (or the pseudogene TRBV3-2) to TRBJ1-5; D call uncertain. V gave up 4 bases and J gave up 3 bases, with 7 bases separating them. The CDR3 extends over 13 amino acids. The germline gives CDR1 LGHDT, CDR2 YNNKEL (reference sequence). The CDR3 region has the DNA TGTGCCAGCAGCCTGCGTCTCAATCAGCCCCAGCATTTT. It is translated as CASSLRLNQPQHF.

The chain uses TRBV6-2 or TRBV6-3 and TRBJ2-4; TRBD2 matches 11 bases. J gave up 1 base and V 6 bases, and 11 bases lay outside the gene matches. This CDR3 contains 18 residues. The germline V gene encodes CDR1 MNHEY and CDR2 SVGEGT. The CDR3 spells CASSSEGSGGAAKNIQYF. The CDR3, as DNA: TGTGCCAGCAGCTCAGAGGGTAGCGGGGGGGCGGCCAAAAACATTCAGTACTTC.

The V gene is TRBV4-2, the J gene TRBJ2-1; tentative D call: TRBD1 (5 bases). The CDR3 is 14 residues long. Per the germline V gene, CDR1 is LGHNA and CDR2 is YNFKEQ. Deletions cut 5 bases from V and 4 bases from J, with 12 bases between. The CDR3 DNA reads TGTGCCAGCAGCACGCAACAGGAATACAATGAGCAGTTCTTC. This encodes CASSTQQEYNEQFF.

The CDR3 coding sequence is TGTGCCAGCAGCCCGATGCGGGGCGGGAACACTGAAGCTTTCTTT. Translated, it gives CASSPMRGGNTEAFF. The rearrangement joins TRBV5-4 to TRBJ1-1, with a tentative D call TRBD1 (5 bases). Trimming took off 4 bases at V and 1 base at J, with 14 bases between the two ends. The CDR3 spans 15 residues. Germline assignment: CDR1 SGHNT and CDR2 YYREEE (reference sequence).

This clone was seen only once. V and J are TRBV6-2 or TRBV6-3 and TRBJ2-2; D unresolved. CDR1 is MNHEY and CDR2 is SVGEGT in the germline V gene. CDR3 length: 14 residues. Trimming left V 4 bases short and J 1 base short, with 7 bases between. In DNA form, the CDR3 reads TGTGCCAGCAGTTGGCAGGTGAACACCGGGGAGCTGTTTTTT. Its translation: CASSWQVNTGELFF.

CDR3 loop: CASSPVRDSYEQYF. The CDR3 coding sequence is TGTGCCAGCTCACCCGTCAGGGACTCCTACGAGCAGTACTTC. The chain links TRBV18 to TRBJ2-7, with D possibly being TRBD1 (5 bases). The CDR3 has 14 amino acids. Germline values: CDR1 KGHSH, CDR2 LQKENI. The V end lost 3 bases, the J end lost 0 bases, and 9 bases lay between the germline ends. The variable domain in full, completed from reference TRBV18 and TRBJ2-7, reads NAGVMQNPRHLVRRRGQEARLRCSPMKGHSHVYWYRQLPEEGLKFMVYLQKENIIDESGMPKERFSAEFPKEGPSILRIQQVVRGDSAAYFCASSPVRDSYEQYFGPGTRLTVT.

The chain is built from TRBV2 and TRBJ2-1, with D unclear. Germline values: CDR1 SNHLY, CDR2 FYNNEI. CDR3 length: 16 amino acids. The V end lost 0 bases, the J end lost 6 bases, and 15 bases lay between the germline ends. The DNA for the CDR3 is TGTGCCAGCAGTGAAGCATCGAGGCAGCAAAGCAATGAGCAGTTCTTC. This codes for CASSEASRQQSNEQFF.

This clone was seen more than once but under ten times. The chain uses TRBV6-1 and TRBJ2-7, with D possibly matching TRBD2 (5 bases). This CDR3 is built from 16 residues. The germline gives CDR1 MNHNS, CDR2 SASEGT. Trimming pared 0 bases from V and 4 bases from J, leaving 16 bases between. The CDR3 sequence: CASSEAPGIGVYEQYF. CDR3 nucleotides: TGTGCCAGCAGTGAAGCCCCCGGGATCGGGGTATACGAGCAGTACTTC.

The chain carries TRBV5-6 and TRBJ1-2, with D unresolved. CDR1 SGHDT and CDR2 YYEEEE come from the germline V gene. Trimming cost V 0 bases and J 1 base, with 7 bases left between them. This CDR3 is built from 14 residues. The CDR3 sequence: CASSLGASNYGYTF. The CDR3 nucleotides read TGTGCCAGCAGCTTGGGTGCCAGTAACTATGGCTACACCTTC.

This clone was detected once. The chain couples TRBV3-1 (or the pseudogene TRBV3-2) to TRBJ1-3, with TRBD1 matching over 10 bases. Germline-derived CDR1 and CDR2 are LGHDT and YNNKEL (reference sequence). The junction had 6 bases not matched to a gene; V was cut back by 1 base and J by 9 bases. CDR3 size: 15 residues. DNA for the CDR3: TGTGCCAGCAGCCAAGGGGGACAGGGGATTGGCACCATATATTTT. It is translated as CASSQGGQGIGTIYF.

The CDR3 DNA is TGTGCCAGCAGCCCCGGGACAGGGGGCGGATATGGCTACACCTTC. This gives the protein CASSPGTGGGYGYTF. The chain uses TRBV6-4 and TRBJ1-2; 12 bases fit TRBD1. V was clipped by 6 bases and J by 5 bases; unmatched bases: 7. CDR1 and CDR2 (germline): MRHNA, SNTAGT. The CDR3 spans 15 residues.

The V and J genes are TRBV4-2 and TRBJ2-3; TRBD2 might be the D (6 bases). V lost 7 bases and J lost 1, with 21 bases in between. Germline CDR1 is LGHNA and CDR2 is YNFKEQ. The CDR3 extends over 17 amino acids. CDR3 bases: TGTGCCAGCACACTGGAGGATCAGCTAGCGCGCACAGATACGCAGTATTTT. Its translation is CASTLEDQLARTDTQYF.

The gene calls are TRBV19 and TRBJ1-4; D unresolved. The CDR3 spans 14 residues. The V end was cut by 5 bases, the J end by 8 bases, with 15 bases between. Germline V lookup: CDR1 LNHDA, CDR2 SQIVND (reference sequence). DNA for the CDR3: TGTGCCAGTAGTTTAGTGGGGAGTCGAGAAAAACTGTTTTTT. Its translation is CASSLVGSREKLFF.

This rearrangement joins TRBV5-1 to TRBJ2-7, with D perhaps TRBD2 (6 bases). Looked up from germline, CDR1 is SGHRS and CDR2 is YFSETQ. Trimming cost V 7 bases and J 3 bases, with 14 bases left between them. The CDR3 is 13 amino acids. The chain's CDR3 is CASSISGDYEQYF. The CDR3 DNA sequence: TGCGCCAGCTCCATTAGCGGAGACTACGAGCAGTACTTC.

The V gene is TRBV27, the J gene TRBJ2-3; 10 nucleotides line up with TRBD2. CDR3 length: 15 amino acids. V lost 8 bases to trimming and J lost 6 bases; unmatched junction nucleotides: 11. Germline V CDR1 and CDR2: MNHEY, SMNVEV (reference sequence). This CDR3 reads CASSPSGGGSDTQYF. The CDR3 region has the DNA TGTGCCAGCTCTCCTAGCGGGGGTGGATCGGATACGCAGTATTTT.

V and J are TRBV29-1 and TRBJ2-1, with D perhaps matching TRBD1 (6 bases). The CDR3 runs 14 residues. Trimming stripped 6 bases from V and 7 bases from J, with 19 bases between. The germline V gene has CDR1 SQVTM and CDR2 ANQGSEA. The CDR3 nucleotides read TGCAGCGTCGCATACAGGGCCCTCGGTAATGAGCAGTTCTTC. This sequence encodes CSVAYRALGNEQFF.

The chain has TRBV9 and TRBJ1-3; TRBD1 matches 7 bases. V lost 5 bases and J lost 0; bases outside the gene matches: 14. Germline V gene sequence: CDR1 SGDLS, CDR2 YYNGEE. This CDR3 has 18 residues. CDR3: CASSATSRGTISGNTIYF. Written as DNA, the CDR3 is TGTGCCAGCAGTGCGACCTCCAGGGGGACCATCTCTGGAAACACCATATATTTT.

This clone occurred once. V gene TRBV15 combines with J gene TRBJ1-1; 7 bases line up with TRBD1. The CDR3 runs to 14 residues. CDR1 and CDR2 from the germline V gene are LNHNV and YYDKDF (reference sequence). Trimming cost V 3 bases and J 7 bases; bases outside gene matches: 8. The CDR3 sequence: CATSSREGTVEAFF. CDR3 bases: TGTGCCACCAGCAGTCGCGAGGGGACAGTTGAAGCTTTCTTT.

In DNA form, the CDR3 reads TGTGCCAGCAGCTTAGTAAACGAGCAGTACTTC. Amino acid sequence: CASSLVNEQYF. The chain employs TRBV7-2 and TRBJ2-7; D unresolved. Germline assignment: CDR1 SGHTA and CDR2 FQGNSA. This CDR3 comprises 11 residues. V lost 1 base, J lost 5 bases, and 3 bases lay in between.

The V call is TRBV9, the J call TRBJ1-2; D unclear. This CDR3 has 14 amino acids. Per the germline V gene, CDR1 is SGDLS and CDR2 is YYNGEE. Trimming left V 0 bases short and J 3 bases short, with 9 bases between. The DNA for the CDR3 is TGTGCCAGCAGCGTAGACGGGGAGGACTATGGCTACACCTTC. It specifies CASSVDGEDYGYTF. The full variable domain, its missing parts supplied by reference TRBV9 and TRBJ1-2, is DSGVTQTPKHLITATGQRVTLRCSPRSGDLSVYWYQQSLDQGLQFLIQYYNGEERAKGNILERFSAQQFPDLHSELNLSSLELGDSALYFCASSVDGEDYGYTFGSGTRLTVV.